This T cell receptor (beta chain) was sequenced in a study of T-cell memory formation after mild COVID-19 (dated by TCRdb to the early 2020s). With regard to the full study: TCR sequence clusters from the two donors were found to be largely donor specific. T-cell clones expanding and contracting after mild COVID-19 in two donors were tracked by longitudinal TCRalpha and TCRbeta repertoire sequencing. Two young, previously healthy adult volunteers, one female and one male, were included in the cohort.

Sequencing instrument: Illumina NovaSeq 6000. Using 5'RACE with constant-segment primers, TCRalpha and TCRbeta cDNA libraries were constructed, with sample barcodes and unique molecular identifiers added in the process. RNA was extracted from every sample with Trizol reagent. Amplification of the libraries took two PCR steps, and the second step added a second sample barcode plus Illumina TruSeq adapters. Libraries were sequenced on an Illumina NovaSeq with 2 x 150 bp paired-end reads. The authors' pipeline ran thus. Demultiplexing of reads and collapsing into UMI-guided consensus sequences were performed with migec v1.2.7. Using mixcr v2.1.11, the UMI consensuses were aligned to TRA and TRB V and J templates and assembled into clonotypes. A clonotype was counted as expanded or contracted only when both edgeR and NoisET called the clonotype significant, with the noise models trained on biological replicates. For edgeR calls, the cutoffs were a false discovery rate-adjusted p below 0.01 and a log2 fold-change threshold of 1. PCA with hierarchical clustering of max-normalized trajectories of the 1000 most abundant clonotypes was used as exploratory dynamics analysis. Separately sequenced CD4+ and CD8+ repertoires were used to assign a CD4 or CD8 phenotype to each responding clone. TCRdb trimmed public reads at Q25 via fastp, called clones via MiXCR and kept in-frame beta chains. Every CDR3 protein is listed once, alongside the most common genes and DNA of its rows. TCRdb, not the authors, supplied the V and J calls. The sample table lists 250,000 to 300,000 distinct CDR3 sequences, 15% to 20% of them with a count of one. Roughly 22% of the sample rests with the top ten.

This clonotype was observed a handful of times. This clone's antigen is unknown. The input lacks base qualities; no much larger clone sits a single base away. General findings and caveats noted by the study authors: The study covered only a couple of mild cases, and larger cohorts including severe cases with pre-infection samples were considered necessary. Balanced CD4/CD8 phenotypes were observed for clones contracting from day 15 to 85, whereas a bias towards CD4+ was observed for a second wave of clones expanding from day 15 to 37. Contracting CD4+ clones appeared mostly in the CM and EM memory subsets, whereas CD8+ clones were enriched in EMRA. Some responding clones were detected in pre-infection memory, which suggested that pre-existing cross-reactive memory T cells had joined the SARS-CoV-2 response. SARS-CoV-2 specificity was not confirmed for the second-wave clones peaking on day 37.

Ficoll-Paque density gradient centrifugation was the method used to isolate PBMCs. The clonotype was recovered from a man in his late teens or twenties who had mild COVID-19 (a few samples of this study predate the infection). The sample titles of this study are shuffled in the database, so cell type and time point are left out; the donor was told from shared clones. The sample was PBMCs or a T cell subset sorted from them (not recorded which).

The encoded CDR3 is CASSQGDGGLYEQYV. At the DNA level, the sequence is TGTGCCAGCAGCCAAGGTGACGGGGGCCTCTACGAGCAGTACGTC. The chain was built from TRBV4-2 and TRBJ2-7, with the D segment possibly TRBD1 or TRBD2, each aligning over 6 bases. The CDR3 runs 15 amino acids, cysteine and valine included. The retained sequence is limited to the CDR3, 45 bases, with the frame set at the first base. Looking up the germline V gene yields CDR1 LGHNA and CDR2 YNFKEQ. V sheds 1 base and J sheds 3 bases, leaving 13 bases between their ends.